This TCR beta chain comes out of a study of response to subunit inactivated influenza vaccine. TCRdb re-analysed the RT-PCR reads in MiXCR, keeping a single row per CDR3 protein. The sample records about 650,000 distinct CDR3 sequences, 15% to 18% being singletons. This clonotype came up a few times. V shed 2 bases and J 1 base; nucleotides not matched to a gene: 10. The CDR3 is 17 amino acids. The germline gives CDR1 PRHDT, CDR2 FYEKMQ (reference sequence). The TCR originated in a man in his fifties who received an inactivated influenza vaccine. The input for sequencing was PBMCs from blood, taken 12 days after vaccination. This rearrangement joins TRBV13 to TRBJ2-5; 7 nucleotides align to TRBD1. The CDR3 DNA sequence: TGTGCCAGCAGCTTAAACTTGGACCCAGGGGGCCAAGAGACCCAGTACTTC. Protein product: CASSLNLDPGGQETQYF.